The T cell receptor beta chain under discussion was sequenced for a study of cytomegalovirus exposure and HLA in healthy donors. Study overall: According to later analysis, the same platform produced the 110 or so validation and several hundred first-cohort repertoires. General observations from the study: Listed as cytomegalovirus-associated were 164 TCR beta chains. Specificity for CMV antigens was confirmed in vitro for a few of the CMV-associated chains.

TCRdb's table, derived via immunoSEQ multiplex PCR, lists solely in-frame clones and lacks some. The data hold roughly 56,000 clones, with roughly 87% observed a single time. CDR3 size: 13 residues. A note on this clone: The antigen remains undetermined.

Sample: PBMCs. This sequence joins TRBV21-1 and TRBJ1-1; the table's D call TRBD1 went unverified against the DNA. TRBV21-1 is an annotated pseudogene. The source is a woman younger than 30 in good health and CMV-seronegative. The DNA of the CDR3 is TGTGCCAGCAGCAAAGCCCAGAACACTGAAGCTTTCTTT. This codes for CASSKAQNTEAFF.